This T cell receptor (beta chain) was found in a study of cytomegalovirus exposure and HLA in healthy donors. With 60 Vbeta and 13 Jbeta primers, the PCR was carried out. Clones were sequenced by immunoSEQ multiplex PCR, and TCRdb holds only the in-frame ones, with some missing. The sample holds tens of thousands of clones, under 70% seen once. Study observations and caveats: Reportedly, HLA-A and HLA-B alleles of most subjects were accurately predicted from TCR beta. The study listed 164 cytomegalovirus-associated TCR beta chains.

Unrecorded immune exposure was likely among donors, who were nominally healthy when sampled. The V end was cut by 5 bases, the J end by 3 bases, with 14 bases between. CDR1 is MNHEY and CDR2 is SVGAGI in the germline V gene. The CDR3 is made up of 15 amino acids. Comment on this clone: What it binds is not known.

V usage is TRBV6-5 and J usage is TRBJ2-4; D may be TRBD1 (6 bases). The clonotype was recovered from a woman in her fifties or sixties in good health and CMV-seropositive. Input material: PBMCs. The DNA for the CDR3 is TGTGCCAGCAGTCGCACAGGGATAGGCAAAAACATTCAGTACTTC. As protein: CASSRTGIGKNIQYF.